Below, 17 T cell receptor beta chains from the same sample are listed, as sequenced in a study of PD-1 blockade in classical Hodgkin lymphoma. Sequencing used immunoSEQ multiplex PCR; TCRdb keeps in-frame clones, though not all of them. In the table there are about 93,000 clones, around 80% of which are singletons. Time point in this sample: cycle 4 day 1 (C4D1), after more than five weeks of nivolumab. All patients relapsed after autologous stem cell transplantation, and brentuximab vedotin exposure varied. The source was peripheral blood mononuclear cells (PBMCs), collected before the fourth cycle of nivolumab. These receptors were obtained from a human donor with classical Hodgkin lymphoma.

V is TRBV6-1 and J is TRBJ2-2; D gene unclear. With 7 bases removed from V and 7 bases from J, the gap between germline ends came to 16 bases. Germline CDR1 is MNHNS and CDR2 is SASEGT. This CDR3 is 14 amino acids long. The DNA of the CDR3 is TGTGCCAGCACCCGGACCAACTCCCTCGGGGAGCTGTTTTTT. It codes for CASTRTNSLGELFF.

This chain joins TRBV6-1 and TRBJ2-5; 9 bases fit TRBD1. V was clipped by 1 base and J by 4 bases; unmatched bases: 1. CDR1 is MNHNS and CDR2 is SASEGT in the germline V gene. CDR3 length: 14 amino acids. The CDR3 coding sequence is TGTGCCAGCAGTGAAGGGGACAGGGCAGAGACCCAGTACTTC. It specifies CASSEGDRAETQYF.

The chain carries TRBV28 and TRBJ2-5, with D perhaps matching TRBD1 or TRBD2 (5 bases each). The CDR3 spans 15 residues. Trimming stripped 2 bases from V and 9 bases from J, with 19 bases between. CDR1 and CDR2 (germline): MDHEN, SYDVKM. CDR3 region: CASSLGTFEGWAQYF. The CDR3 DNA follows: TGTGCCAGCAGTTTAGGGACCTTTGAGGGTTGGGCCCAGTACTTC.

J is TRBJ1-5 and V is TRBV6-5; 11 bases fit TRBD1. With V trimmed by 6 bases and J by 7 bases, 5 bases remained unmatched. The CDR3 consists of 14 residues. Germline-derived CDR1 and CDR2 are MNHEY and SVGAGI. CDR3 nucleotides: TGTGCCAGCAGGCCGGGACAGGGGGAACAGCCCCAGCATTTT. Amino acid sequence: CASRPGQGEQPQHF.

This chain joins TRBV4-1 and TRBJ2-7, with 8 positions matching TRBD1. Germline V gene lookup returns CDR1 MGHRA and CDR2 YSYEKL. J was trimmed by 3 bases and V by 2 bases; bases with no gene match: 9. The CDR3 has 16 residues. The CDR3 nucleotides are TGCGCCAGCAGCCAAATACGGACAGGGCATCACTACGAGCAGTACTTC. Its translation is CASSQIRTGHHYEQYF.

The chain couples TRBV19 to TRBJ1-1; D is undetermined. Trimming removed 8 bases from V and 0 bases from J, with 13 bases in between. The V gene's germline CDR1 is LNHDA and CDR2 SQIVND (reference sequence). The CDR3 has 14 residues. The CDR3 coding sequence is TGTGCCAGTCGAAAGGTACAGATGAACACTGAAGCTTTCTTT. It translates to CASRKVQMNTEAFF.

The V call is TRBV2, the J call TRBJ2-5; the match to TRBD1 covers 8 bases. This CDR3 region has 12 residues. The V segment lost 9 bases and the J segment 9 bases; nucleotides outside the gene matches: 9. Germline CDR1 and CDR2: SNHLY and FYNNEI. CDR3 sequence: CASRIGQGPQYF. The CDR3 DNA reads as TGTGCCAGTCGAATCGGACAGGGCCCCCAGTACTTC.

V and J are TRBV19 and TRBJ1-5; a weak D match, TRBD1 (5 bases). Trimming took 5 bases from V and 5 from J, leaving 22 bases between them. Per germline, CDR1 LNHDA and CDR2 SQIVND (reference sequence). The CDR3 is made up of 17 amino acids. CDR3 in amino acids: CASSSHPGTSIDQPQHF. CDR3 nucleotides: TGTGCCAGTAGTTCCCACCCCGGGACGTCCATTGATCAGCCCCAGCATTTT.

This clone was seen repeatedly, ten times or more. For the CDR3, the DNA is TGTGCCAGCAGCTTAGCCCCAAATTCACCCCTCCACTTT. The encoded protein is CASSLAPNSPLHF. V and J are TRBV7-9 and TRBJ1-6; D gene unclear. V was trimmed by 0 bases and J by 7 bases, leaving 4 bases between them. The CDR3 is 13 residues long. Germline lookup yields CDR1 SEHNR and CDR2 FQNEAQ (reference sequence).

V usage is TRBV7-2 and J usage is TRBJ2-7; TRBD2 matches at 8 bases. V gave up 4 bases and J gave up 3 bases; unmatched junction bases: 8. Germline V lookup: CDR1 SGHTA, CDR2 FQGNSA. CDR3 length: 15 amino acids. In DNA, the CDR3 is TGTGCCAGCAGCTCACTAGGGACTAGTTTCTACGAGCAGTACTTC. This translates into CASSSLGTSFYEQYF.

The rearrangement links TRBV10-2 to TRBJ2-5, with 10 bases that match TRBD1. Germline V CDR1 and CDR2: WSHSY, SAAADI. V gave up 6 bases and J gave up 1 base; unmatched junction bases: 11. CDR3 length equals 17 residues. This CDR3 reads CASSTGQGRRVQETQYF. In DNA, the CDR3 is TGCGCCAGCAGCACGGGACAGGGGAGAAGGGTCCAAGAGACCCAGTACTTC.

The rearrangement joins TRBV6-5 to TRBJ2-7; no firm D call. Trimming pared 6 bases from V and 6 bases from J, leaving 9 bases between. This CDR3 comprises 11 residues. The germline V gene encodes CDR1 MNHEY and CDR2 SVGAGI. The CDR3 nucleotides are TGTGCCAGCAGCTCATTTAGCGAGCAGTACTTC. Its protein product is CASSSFSEQYF.

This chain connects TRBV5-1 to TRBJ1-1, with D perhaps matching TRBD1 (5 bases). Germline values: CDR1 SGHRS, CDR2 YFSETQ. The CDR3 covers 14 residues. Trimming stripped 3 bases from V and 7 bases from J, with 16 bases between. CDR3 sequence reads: CASSYNGGRGEAFF. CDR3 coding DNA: TGCGCCAGCAGCTACAACGGGGGAAGGGGTGAAGCTTTCTTT.

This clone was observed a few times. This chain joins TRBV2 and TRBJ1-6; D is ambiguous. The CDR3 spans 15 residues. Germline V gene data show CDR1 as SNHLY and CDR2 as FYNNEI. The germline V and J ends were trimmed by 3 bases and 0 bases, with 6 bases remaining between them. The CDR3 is CASSDRSSYNSPLHF. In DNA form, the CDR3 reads TGTGCCAGCAGTGACAGGAGCTCCTATAATTCACCCCTCCACTTT.

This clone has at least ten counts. The DNA for the CDR3 is TGTGCCAGCAGCTTAGCCGGGACATTAACGACCGGGGAGCTGTTTTTT. It translates to CASSLAGTLTTGELFF. The chain links TRBV7-7 to TRBJ2-2; possibly TRBD1 for D (6 bases). The V gene lost 0 bases and the J gene lost 5 bases, with 13 bases spanning the gap. The CDR3 has 16 amino acids. The germline CDR1 and CDR2 sequences are SSHAT and FNYEAQ (reference sequence).

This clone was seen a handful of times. The CDR3 spells CASSLGQGRYNEQFF. The CDR3 DNA reads as TGTGCCAGCAGCCTCGGACAGGGCCGATACAATGAGCAGTTCTTC. This rearrangement joins TRBV5-8 to TRBJ2-1; 8 positions match TRBD1. The CDR3 has 15 amino acids. The V gene's germline CDR1 is SGHTS and CDR2 YDEGEE. Losses at the gene ends were 4 bases for V and 4 bases for J; bases not matched to a gene: 7.

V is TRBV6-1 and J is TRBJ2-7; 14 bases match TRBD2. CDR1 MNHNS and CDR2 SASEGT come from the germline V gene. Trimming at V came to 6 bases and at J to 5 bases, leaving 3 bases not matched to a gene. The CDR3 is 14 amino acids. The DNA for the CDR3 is TGTGCCAGCAGACCGGGACTAGCGGGAGACGAGCAGTACTTC. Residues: CASRPGLAGDEQYF.